The clone carrying this T cell receptor (beta chain) was seen just once. This sample was included in a study of blood T cell repertoires in COVID-19. Study-wide context: The origin of the acute and convalescent COVID-19 samples was the United States, Italy and Spain.

In the original processing: Nucleated cell counts were estimated from reference gene primer amplification. Measured with immunoSEQ multiplex PCR; TCRdb has only the in-frame clones, and not every one. The DNA gave D and trimming, while V, J and clone size come from that table. Of roughly 29,000 clones in the sample, roughly 88% were seen once. This clonotype was sampled from a woman aged 80 or over with COVID-19, enrolled during active disease. Sequencing input: peripheral blood.

CDR3 nucleotide sequence: TGTGCCAGCAGTTTCTGGACAGGATTTCCCTACGAGCAGTACTTC. It translates to CASSFWTGFPYEQYF. The J gene is TRBJ2-7, the V gene TRBV27; 7 bases line up with TRBD1. The CDR3 has 15 residues. Per the germline V gene, CDR1 is MNHEY and CDR2 is SMNVEV (reference sequence). The V gene end was trimmed by 3 bases and the J gene end by 2 bases; junction bases not matched to a gene: 7.